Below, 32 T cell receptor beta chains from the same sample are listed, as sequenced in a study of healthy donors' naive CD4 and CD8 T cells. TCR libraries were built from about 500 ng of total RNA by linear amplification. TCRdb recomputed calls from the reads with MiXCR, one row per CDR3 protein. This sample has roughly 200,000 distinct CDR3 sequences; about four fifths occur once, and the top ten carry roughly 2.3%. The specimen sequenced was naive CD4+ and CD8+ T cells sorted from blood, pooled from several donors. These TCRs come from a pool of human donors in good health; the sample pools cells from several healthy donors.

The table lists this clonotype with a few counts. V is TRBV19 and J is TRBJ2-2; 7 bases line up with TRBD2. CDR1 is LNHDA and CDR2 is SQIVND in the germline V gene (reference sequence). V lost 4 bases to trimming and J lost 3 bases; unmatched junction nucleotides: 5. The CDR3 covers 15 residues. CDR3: CASSRRRGYTGELFF. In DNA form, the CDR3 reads TGTGCCAGTAGTAGGAGGCGGGGGTACACCGGGGAGCTGTTTTTT.

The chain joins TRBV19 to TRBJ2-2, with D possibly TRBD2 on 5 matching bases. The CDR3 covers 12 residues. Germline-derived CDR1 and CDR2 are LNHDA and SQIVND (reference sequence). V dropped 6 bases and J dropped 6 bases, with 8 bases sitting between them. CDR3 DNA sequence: TGTGCCAGTAGCCGAGGGCCCGGGGAGCTGTTTTTT. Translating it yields CASSRGPGELFF.

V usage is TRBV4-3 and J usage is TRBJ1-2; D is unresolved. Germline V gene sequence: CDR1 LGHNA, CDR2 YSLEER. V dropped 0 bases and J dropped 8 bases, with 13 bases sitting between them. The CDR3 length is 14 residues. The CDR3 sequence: CASSQDDRVGGYTF. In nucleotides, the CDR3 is TGCGCCAGCAGCCAAGATGATAGGGTAGGAGGCTACACCTTC.

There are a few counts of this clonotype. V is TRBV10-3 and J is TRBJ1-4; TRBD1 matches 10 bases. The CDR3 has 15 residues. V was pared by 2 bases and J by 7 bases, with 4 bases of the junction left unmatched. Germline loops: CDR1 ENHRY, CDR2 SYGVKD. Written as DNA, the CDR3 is TGTGCCATCAGTGAGAGAGGGGACAGGGGTGAAAAACTGTTTTTT. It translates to CAISERGDRGEKLFF.

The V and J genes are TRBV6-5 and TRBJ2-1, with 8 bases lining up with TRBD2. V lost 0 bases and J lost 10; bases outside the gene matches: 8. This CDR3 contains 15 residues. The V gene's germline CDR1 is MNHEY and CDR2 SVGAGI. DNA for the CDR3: TGTGCCAGCAGTTACTCGGGACTAGAGTTCACCGAGCAGTTCTTC. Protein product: CASSYSGLEFTEQFF.

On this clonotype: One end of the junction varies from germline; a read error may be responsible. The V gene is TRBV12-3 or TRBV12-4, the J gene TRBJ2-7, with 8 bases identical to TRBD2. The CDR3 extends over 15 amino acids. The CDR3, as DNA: TGTGCCAGCAGCTTAGCGGGGCGCGAGAGGGGCGAGCAGTACTTC. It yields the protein CASSLAGRERGEQYF.

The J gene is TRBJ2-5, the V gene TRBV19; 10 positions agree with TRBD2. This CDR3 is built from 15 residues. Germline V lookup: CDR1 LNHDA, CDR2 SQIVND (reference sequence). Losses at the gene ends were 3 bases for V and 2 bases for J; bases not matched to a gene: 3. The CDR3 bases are TGTGCCAGTAGTATCCTACTAGCGGGACAAGAGACCCAGTACTTC. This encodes CASSILLAGQETQYF.

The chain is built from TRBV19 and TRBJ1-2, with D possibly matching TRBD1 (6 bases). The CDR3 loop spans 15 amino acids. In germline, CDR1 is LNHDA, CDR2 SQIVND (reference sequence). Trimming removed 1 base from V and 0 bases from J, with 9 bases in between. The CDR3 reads CASSIAGGANYGYTF. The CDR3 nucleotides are TGTGCCAGTAGTATAGCGGGGGGCGCTAACTATGGCTACACCTTC. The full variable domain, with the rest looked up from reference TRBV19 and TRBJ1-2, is DGGITQSPKYLFRKEGQNVTLSCEQNLNHDAMYWYRQDPGQGLRLIYYSQIVNDFQKGDIAEGYSVSREKKESFPLTVTSAQKNPTAFYLCASSIAGGANYGYTFGSGTRLTVV.

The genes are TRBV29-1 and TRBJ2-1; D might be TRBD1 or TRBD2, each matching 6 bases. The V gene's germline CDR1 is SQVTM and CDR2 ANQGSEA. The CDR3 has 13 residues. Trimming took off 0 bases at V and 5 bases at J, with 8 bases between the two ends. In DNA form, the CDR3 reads TGCAGCGTTGAAGATCGGGGGCACAATGAGCAGTTCTTC. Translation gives CSVEDRGHNEQFF.

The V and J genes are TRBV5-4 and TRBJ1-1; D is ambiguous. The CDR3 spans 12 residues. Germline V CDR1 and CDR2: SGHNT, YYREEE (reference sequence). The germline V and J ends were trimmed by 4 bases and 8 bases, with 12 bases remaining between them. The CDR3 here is CASSPGPWEAFF. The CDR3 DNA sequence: TGTGCCAGCAGCCCCGGACCGTGGGAAGCTTTCTTT.

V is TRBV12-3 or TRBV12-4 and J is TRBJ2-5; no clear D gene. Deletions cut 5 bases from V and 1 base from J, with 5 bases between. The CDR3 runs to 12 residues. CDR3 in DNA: TGTGCCAGCAGTCTGAGCCAAGAGACCCAGTACTTC. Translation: CASSLSQETQYF.

CDR3 residues: CASSPGLAGGPGEQFF. In DNA, the CDR3 is TGTGCCAGCAGCCCGGGACTAGCGGGAGGGCCTGGTGAGCAGTTCTTC. The chain couples TRBV6-5 to TRBJ2-1, with 16 nucleotides matching TRBD2. V was pared by 6 bases and J by 9 bases, with 8 bases of the junction left unmatched. CDR3 length equals 16 residues. Per the germline V gene, CDR1 is MNHEY and CDR2 is SVGAGI.

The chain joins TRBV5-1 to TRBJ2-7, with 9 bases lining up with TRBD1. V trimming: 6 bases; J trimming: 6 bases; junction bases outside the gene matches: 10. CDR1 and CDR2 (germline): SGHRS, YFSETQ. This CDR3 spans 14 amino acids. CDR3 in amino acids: CASNSPGTGFEQYF. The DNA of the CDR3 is TGCGCCAGCAATTCACCCGGGACAGGGTTCGAGCAGTACTTC.

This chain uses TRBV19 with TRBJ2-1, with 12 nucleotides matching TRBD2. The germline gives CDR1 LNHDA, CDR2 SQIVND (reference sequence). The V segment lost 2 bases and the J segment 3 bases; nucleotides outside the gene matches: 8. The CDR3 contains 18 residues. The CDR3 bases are TGTGCCAGTAGTATAACGGGGACTAGCGGGTACTTCTACAATGAGCAGTTCTTC. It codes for CASSITGTSGYFYNEQFF.

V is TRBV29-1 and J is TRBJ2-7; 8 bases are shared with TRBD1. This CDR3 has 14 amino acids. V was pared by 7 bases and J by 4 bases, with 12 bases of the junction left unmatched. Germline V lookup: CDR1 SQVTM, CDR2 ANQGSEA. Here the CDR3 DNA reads TGCAGCGCCAGTCCCGGGACAGGTTCTTACGAGCAGTACTTC. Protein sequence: CSASPGTGSYEQYF.

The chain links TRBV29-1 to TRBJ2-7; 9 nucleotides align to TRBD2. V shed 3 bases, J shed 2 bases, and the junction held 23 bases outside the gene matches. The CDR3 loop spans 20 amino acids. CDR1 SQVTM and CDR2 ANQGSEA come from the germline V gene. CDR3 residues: CSVDGLGGGGGLAGTYEQYF. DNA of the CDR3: TGCAGCGTTGATGGGCTCGGGGGCGGTGGTGGGCTAGCGGGAACCTACGAGCAGTACTTC.

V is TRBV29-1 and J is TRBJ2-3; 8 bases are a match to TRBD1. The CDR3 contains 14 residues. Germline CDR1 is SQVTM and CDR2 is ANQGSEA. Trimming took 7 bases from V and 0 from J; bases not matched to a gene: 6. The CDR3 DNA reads TGCAGCGCCGGACAGGGTACGAGCACAGATACGCAGTATTTT. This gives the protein CSAGQGTSTDTQYF.

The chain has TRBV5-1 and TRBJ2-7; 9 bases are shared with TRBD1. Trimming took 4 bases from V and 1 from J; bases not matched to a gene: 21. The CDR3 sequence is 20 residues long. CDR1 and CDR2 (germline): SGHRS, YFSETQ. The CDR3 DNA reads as TGCGCCAGCAGCCCTATTTTAACAGGGGGCCCACACCACCGATCCTACGAGCAGTACTTC. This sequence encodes CASSPILTGGPHHRSYEQYF.

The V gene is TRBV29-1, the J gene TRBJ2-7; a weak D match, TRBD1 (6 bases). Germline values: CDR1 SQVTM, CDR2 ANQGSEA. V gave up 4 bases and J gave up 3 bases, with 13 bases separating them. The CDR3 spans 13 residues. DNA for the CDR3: TGCAGCGTTGTCGGGCCAGGGGACTACGAGCAGTACTTC. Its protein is CSVVGPGDYEQYF.

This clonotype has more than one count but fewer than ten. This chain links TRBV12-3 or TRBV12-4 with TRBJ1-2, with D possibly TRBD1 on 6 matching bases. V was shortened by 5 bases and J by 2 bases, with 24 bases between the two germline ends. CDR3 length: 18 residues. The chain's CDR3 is CASSPRDQRNRANYGYTF. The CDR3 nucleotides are TGTGCCAGCAGTCCGCGAGATCAAAGAAACAGGGCCAACTATGGCTACACCTTC.

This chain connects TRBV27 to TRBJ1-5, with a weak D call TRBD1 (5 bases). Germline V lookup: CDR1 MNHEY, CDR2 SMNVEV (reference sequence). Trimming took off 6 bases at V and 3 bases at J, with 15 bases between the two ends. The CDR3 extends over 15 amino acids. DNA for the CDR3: TGTGCCAGCAGGCGCTTTGACAGTAACAATCAGCCCCAGCATTTT. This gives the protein CASRRFDSNNQPQHF.

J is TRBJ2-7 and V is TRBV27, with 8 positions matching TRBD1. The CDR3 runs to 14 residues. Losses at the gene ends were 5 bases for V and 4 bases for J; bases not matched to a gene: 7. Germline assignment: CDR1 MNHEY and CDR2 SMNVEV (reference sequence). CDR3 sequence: CASSLRTGLYEQYF. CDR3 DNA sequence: TGTGCCAGCAGTCTCCGGACAGGGTTATACGAGCAGTACTTC.

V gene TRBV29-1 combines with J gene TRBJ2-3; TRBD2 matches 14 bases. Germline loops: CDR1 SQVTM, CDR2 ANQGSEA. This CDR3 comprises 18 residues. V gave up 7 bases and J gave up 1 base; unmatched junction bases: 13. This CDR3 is CSAAMGLAGVRGTDTQYF. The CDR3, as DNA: TGCAGCGCCGCCATGGGACTAGCGGGAGTTAGGGGCACAGATACGCAGTATTTT.

The CDR3 here is CASRQDRMAFF. CDR3 sequence (DNA): TGTGCCAGCAGACAGGACAGGATGGCTTTCTTT. The V call is TRBV6-5, the J call TRBJ1-1; 7 nucleotides match TRBD1. V dropped 6 bases and J dropped 11; count of bases not matched to a gene: 6. The CDR3 is 11 residues long. Germline V gene sequence: CDR1 MNHEY, CDR2 SVGAGI.

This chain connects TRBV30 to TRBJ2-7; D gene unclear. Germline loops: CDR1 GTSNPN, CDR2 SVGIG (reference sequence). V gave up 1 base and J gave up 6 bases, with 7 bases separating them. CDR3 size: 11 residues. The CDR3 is CAWSAGAEQYF. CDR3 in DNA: TGTGCCTGGAGTGCGGGCGCCGAGCAGTACTTC.

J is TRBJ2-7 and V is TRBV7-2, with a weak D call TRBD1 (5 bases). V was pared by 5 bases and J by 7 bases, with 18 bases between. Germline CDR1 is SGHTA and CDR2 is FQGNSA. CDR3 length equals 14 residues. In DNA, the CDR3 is TGTGCCAGCAGCGTTACAGGAATTTTTGAAGAGCAGTACTTC. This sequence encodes CASSVTGIFEEQYF.

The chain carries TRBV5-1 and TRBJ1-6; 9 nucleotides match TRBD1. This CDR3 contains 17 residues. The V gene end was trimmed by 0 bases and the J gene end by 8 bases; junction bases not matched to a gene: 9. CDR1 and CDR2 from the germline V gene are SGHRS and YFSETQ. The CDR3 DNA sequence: TGCGCCAGCAGCTTGGCCCTACAGGGGGCGTCGGATTCACCCCTCCACTTT. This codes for CASSLALQGASDSPLHF. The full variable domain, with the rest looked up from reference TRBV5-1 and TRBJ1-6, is KAGVTQTPRYLIKTRGQQVTLSCSPISGHRSVSWYQQTPGQGLQFLFEYFSETQRNKGNFPGRFSGRQFSNSRSEMNVSTLELGDSALYLCASSLALQGASDSPLHFGNGTRLTVT.

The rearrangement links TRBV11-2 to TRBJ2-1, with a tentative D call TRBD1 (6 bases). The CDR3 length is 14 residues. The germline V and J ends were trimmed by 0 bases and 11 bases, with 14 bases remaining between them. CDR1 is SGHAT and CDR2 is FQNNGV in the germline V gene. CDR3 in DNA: TGTGCCAGCAGCTTAGACCCACAGGGTAGTCAGCAGTTCTTC. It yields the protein CASSLDPQGSQQFF.

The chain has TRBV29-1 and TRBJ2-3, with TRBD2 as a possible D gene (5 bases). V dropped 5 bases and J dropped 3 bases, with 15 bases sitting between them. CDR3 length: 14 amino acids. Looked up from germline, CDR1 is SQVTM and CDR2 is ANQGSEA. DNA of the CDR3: TGCAGCGTTCAAAGCGGAAGGGTAACAGATACGCAGTATTTT. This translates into CSVQSGRVTDTQYF.

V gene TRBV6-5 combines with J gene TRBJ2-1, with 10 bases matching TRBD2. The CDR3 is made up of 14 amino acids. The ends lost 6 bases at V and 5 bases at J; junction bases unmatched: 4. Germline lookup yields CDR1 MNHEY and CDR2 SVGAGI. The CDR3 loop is CASRTSGRNNEQFF. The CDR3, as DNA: TGTGCCAGCAGGACTAGCGGGCGAAACAATGAGCAGTTCTTC.

Here the CDR3 reads CASSVLLAATGETQYF. Written as DNA, the CDR3 is TGTGCCAGCAGTGTCTTGCTAGCGGCCACGGGGGAGACCCAGTACTTC. The J gene is TRBJ2-5, the V gene TRBV25-1; 7 bases are a match to TRBD2. This CDR3 region has 16 residues. The trim removed 4 bases at V and 5 bases at J, leaving 13 bases unmatched. Germline V gene lookup returns CDR1 MGHDK and CDR2 SYGVNS.

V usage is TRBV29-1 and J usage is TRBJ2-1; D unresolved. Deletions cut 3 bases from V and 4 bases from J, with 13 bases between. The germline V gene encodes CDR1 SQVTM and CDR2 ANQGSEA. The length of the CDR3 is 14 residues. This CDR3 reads CSVEGRLSYNEQFF. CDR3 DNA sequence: TGCAGCGTTGAGGGCAGGTTGAGTTACAATGAGCAGTTCTTC.